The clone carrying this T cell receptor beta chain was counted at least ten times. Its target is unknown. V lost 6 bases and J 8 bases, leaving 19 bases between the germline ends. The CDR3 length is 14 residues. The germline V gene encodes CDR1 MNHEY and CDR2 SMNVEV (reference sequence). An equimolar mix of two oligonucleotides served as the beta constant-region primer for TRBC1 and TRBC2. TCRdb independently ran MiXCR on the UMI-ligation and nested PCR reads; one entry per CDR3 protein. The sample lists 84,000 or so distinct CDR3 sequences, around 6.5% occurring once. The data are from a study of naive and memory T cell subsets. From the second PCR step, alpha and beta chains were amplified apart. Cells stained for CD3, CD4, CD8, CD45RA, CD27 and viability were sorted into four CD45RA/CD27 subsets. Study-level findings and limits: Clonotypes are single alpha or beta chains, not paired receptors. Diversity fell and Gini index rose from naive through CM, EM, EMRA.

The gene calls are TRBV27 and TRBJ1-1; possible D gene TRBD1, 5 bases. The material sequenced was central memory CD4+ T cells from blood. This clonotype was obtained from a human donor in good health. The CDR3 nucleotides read TGTGCCAGCAGACACTCAAGGGGACCGCAGGAAGCTTTCTTT. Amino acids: CASRHSRGPQEAFF.